The entry that follows covers one T cell receptor (beta chain) sequence. Its antigen is as yet unknown. CDR1 is SQVTM and CDR2 is ANQGSEA in the germline V gene. Trimming at V came to 7 bases and at J to 5 bases, leaving 6 bases not matched to a gene. The length of the CDR3 is 12 residues. This sample is part of a study of cytomegalovirus exposure and HLA in healthy donors. Study-level results: Among the CMV-associated chains, a few were confirmed in vitro as specific for CMV antigens. Reported results showed that the classifier diagnosed cytomegalovirus status with high specificity and sensitivity.

PCR employed 60 Vbeta and 13 Jbeta primers. Generated by immunoSEQ multiplex PCR, the TCRdb table keeps only in-frame clones and is missing some. The table shows hundreds of thousands of clones, with 82% occurring only once. This TCR was recovered from a man aged 40-50 years in good health and CMV-seropositive. The J gene is TRBJ2-5, the V gene TRBV29-1; 8 positions agree with TRBD2. Input material: PBMCs. This CDR3 reads CSARGGRETQYF. CDR3 nucleotide sequence: TGCAGCGCCCGGGGGGGGAGGGAGACCCAGTACTTC.